The 26 T cell receptor beta chains listed next were all sequenced from one sample in a study of blood T cell repertoires in COVID-19. The protocol was immunoSEQ multiplex PCR, while the TCRdb copy is restricted to in-frame clones and leaves out a portion. The table shows some 240,000 clones, with 89% occurring only once. Sequencing was performed on peripheral blood. Source of these receptors: a middle-aged woman who had recovered from COVID-19.

The J gene is TRBJ2-7, the V gene TRBV2; 9 bases agree with TRBD1. J gave up 4 bases and V 5 bases, and 6 bases lay outside the gene matches. Per germline, CDR1 SNHLY and CDR2 FYNNEI. The CDR3 spans 14 residues. CDR3 bases: TGTGCCAGCAGTCCGGGACAGGGAGAGTACGAGCAGTACTTC. This codes for CASSPGQGEYEQYF.

The rearrangement links TRBV5-5 to TRBJ2-5; 9 nucleotides match TRBD1. The V gene end was trimmed by 4 bases and the J gene end by 4 bases; junction bases not matched to a gene: 5. Per the germline V gene, CDR1 is SGHKS and CDR2 is YYEKEE (reference sequence). The CDR3 covers 14 residues. The CDR3 loop is CASSPTGGGETQYF. The DNA for the CDR3 is TGTGCCAGCAGCCCAACAGGGGGCGGAGAGACCCAGTACTTC.

The V and J genes are TRBV3-1 (or the pseudogene TRBV3-2) and TRBJ1-2; 8 nucleotides match TRBD1. CDR1 LGHDT and CDR2 YNNKEL come from the germline V gene (reference sequence). CDR3 size: 15 residues. Trimming removed 3 bases from V and 5 bases from J; junction bases left unmatched: 8. The CDR3, as DNA: TGTGCCAGCAGCCATGGGTCAGGGGGCGGTTATGGCTACACCTTC. It specifies CASSHGSGGGYGYTF.

The chain has TRBV2 and TRBJ2-3, with 7 bases aligning to TRBD1. Germline V CDR1 and CDR2: SNHLY, FYNNEI. V lost 0 bases and J lost 5; bases outside the gene matches: 5. CDR3 length equals 15 residues. The CDR3 sequence: CASSEAGGRGDTQYF. The CDR3 DNA reads TGTGCCAGCAGTGAAGCAGGGGGCAGAGGAGATACGCAGTATTTT.

The V call is TRBV6-2 or TRBV6-3, the J call TRBJ2-2; TRBD2 agrees at 7 bases. The germline gives CDR1 MNHEY, CDR2 SVGEGT. Trimming cost V 7 bases and J 6 bases; bases outside gene matches: 11. The CDR3 spans 15 residues. The CDR3 DNA follows: TGTGCCAGCAAATACTCCGGGACTAAAGCCGGGGAGCTGTTTTTT. Translating it yields CASKYSGTKAGELFF.

The rearrangement joins TRBV7-2 to TRBJ1-2; tentative D call: TRBD1 (5 bases). The V gene lost 0 bases and the J gene lost 5 bases, with 7 bases spanning the gap. The germline gives CDR1 SGHTA, CDR2 FQGNSA. CDR3 length: 13 amino acids. As DNA, the CDR3 is TGTGCCAGCAGCTTAGCACAGGTATATGGCTACACCTTC. This sequence encodes CASSLAQVYGYTF. Complete variable domain (other parts from reference TRBV7-2 and TRBJ1-2): GAGVSQSPSNKVTEKGKDVELRCDPISGHTALYWYRQSLGQGLEFLIYFQGNSAPDKSGLPSDRFSAERTGGSVSTLTIQRTQQEDSAVYLCASSLAQVYGYTFGSGTRLTVV.

The V and J genes are TRBV3-1 (or the pseudogene TRBV3-2) and TRBJ2-2; D perhaps matches TRBD2 (7 bases). This CDR3 comprises 16 residues. V was shortened by 4 bases and J by 5 bases, with 17 bases between the two germline ends. Germline-derived CDR1 and CDR2 are LGHDT and YNNKEL (reference sequence). The CDR3 sequence: CASSLRGGASTGELFF. In nucleotides, the CDR3 is TGTGCCAGCAGCCTAAGAGGGGGGGCCTCTACCGGGGAGCTGTTTTTT.

The CDR3 nucleotides are TGTGCCAGCAGCCGAACACAGGGATTGGGTCAGCCCCAGCATTTT. Amino acid sequence: CASSRTQGLGQPQHF. The gene calls are TRBV3-1 (or the pseudogene TRBV3-2) and TRBJ1-5, with a tentative D call TRBD1 (6 bases). Germline loops: CDR1 LGHDT, CDR2 YNNKEL (reference sequence). This CDR3 comprises 15 residues. V was cut by 4 bases and J by 6 bases, with 16 bases left in between.

The chain links TRBV27 to TRBJ1-5; D not resolved. V was shortened by 1 base and J by 0 bases, with 13 bases between the two germline ends. The CDR3 extends over 17 amino acids. Germline V gene data show CDR1 as MNHEY and CDR2 as SMNVEV (reference sequence). The CDR3, as DNA: TGTGCCAGCAGTTTATATTATCGGTCTCTTAGCAATCAGCCCCAGCATTTT. It yields the protein CASSLYYRSLSNQPQHF.

A single count supports this clone. The chain combines TRBV10-1 with TRBJ2-1, with 12 bases identical to TRBD2. This CDR3 comprises 17 residues. The germline CDR1 and CDR2 sequences are WNHNN and SYGVQD (reference sequence). V gave up 2 bases and J gave up 7 bases; unmatched junction bases: 9. The CDR3, as DNA: TGCGCCAGCAGTGAGACTAGACTAGCGGGAGCCCGGAATGAGCAGTTCTTC. Its protein is CASSETRLAGARNEQFF.

V gene TRBV7-3 combines with J gene TRBJ2-3; 12 bases line up with TRBD2. Unmatched junction bases numbered 2, after V lost 4 bases and J lost 0 bases. Germline V gene sequence: CDR1 SGHTA, CDR2 FQGTGA. The CDR3 has 16 amino acids. CDR3 DNA: TGTGCCAGCAGCTCCGGACTAGCGGGGAGCACAGATACGCAGTATTTT. Encoded protein: CASSSGLAGSTDTQYF.

The sample holds one count of this clone. The chain links TRBV5-1 to TRBJ2-1; the D gene is possibly TRBD1 (5 bases). V shed 4 bases and J shed 8 bases, with 16 bases lying between them. The CDR3 runs 14 residues. CDR1 and CDR2 (germline): SGHRS, YFSETQ. The CDR3 is CASSPRPGWDEQFF. As DNA, the CDR3 is TGCGCCAGCAGCCCCCGGCCAGGGTGGGATGAGCAGTTCTTC.

The chain recombines TRBV6-6 with TRBJ2-2, with D unclear. Germline V gene sequence: CDR1 MNHNY, CDR2 SVGAGI (reference sequence). Trimming took off 2 bases at V and 6 bases at J, with 10 bases between the two ends. The CDR3 contains 14 residues. The CDR3 sequence is CASSYPGEPGELFF. CDR3 in DNA: TGTGCCAGCAGTTACCCGGGTGAGCCCGGGGAGCTGTTTTTT.

The CDR3 protein is CASSEALGAGQPQHF. In DNA, the CDR3 is TGTGCCAGCAGTGAAGCGTTGGGGGCAGGCCAGCCCCAGCATTTT. The chain has TRBV2 and TRBJ1-5; a weak D match, TRBD1 (6 bases). Trimming shortened V by 0 bases and J by 7 bases, and 13 bases separated the two germline ends. CDR1 and CDR2 (germline): SNHLY, FYNNEI. The CDR3 spans 15 residues.

This chain connects TRBV11-3 to TRBJ1-1, with 9 bases matching TRBD1. The CDR3 is 15 residues long. Germline V gene lookup returns CDR1 SGHNT and CDR2 YENEEA. V shed 2 bases and J 4 bases; nucleotides not matched to a gene: 5. The CDR3, as DNA: TGTGCCAGCAGCTTATACACAGGGGGCGGCACTGAAGCTTTCTTT. Amino acid sequence: CASSLYTGGGTEAFF.

The V and J genes are TRBV3-1 (or the pseudogene TRBV3-2) and TRBJ1-2; TRBD1 might be the D (5 bases). CDR3 length: 11 residues. Trimming shortened V by 6 bases and J by 5 bases, and 7 bases separated the two germline ends. Germline lookup yields CDR1 LGHDT and CDR2 YNNKEL (reference sequence). This CDR3 is CASSAGYGYTF. CDR3 sequence (DNA): TGTGCCAGCAGTGCAGGGTATGGCTACACCTTC.

The gene calls are TRBV24-1 and TRBJ2-1, with a possible D match to TRBD2 (6 bases). The CDR3 runs to 19 residues. Germline assignment: CDR1 KGHDR and CDR2 SFDVKD. The germline V and J ends were trimmed by 4 bases and 7 bases, with 28 bases remaining between them. CDR3 nucleotide sequence: TGTGCCACCAGTGACCAAAACTCCCCTGCGGGGCCTCCGCCTAATGAGCAGTTCTTC. This gives the protein CATSDQNSPAGPPPNEQFF.

This clone was found a few times. The chain has TRBV7-2 and TRBJ2-7; D not resolved. This CDR3 spans 13 amino acids. The germline CDR1 and CDR2 sequences are SGHTA and FQGNSA. V was shortened by 1 base and J by 5 bases, with 9 bases between the two germline ends. The CDR3 sequence: CASSLVRSDEQYV. Written as DNA, the CDR3 is TGTGCCAGCAGCTTAGTTCGGAGTGACGAGCAGTACGTC.

The V call is TRBV4-3, the J call TRBJ1-2; the match to TRBD1 covers 9 bases. CDR3 length equals 12 residues. Per germline, CDR1 LGHNA and CDR2 YSLEER. Unmatched junction bases numbered 5, after V lost 8 bases and J lost 7 bases. CDR3 amino acids: CASSGQGIGYTF. CDR3 nucleotides: TGCGCCAGCTCGGGACAGGGAATTGGCTACACCTTC.

The CDR3 DNA reads TGTGCCAGCACCAGACAGGAGGACACTGAAGCTTTCTTT. This encodes CASTRQEDTEAFF. The V gene is TRBV2, the J gene TRBJ1-1, with D perhaps matching TRBD1 (6 bases). There are 13 residues in the CDR3. Germline V gene data show CDR1 as SNHLY and CDR2 as FYNNEI. Trimming stripped 7 bases from V and 3 bases from J, with 12 bases between. The full variable domain, with the rest looked up from reference TRBV2 and TRBJ1-1, is EPEVTQTPSHQVTQMGQEVILRCVPISNHLYFYWYRQILGQKVEFLVSFYNNEISEKSEIFDDQFSVERPDGSNFTLKIRSTKLEDSAMYFCASTRQEDTEAFFGQGTRLTVV.

V gene TRBV5-1 combines with J gene TRBJ2-2; 8 positions match TRBD2. This CDR3 is 15 amino acids long. The trim removed 3 bases at V and 7 bases at J, leaving 8 bases unmatched. Looked up from germline, CDR1 is SGHRS and CDR2 is YFSETQ. The CDR3 loop reads CASSSGGRSDGELFF. The CDR3 nucleotides read TGCGCCAGCAGCTCGGGCGGGAGGTCGGACGGGGAGCTGTTTTTT.

As to this clone: Distinct nucleotide sequences in the sample also encode this CDR3. The chain employs TRBV7-2 and TRBJ2-1; no clear D gene. V was shortened by 2 bases and J by 0 bases, with 8 bases between the two germline ends. CDR1 is SGHTA, CDR2 FQGNSA, per germline. The CDR3 spans 15 residues. The CDR3 nucleotides are TGTGCCAGCAGCTTATCTCCCAGCTCCTACAATGAGCAGTTCTTC. Amino acid sequence: CASSLSPSSYNEQFF.

This rearrangement joins TRBV27 to TRBJ2-5; 8 bases align to TRBD1. The CDR3 runs 18 residues. Germline-derived CDR1 and CDR2 are MNHEY and SMNVEV (reference sequence). Losses at the gene ends were 8 bases for V and 5 bases for J; bases not matched to a gene: 22. The CDR3 coding sequence is TGTGCCAGCCGACACTCCGGGGCCAGGGGGCGCTTGGGTGAGACCCAGTACTTC. Translation gives CASRHSGARGRLGETQYF.

This rearrangement joins TRBV24-1 to TRBJ2-1; 10 bases map to TRBD1. CDR1 and CDR2 (germline): KGHDR, SFDVKD. Losses at the gene ends were 3 bases for V and 7 bases for J; bases not matched to a gene: 5. The CDR3 sequence is 15 residues long. CDR3: CATSDGGTGVNEQFF. CDR3 in DNA: TGTGCCACCAGTGATGGAGGGACAGGGGTAAATGAGCAGTTCTTC.

The CDR3 here is CASSPQNGETQYF. In DNA form, the CDR3 reads TGCGCCAGCTCCCCCCAAAATGGCGAGACCCAGTACTTC. The genes are TRBV5-1 and TRBJ2-5; no clear D gene. Trimming removed 7 bases from V and 5 bases from J, with 15 bases in between. CDR1 and CDR2 from the germline V gene are SGHRS and YFSETQ. The CDR3 runs 13 residues.

The chain is built from TRBV21-1 and TRBJ1-5; TRBD1 reflects the table's D call only, with no check against the DNA. TRBV21-1 is a pseudogene segment. This CDR3 contains 18 residues. Here the CDR3 DNA reads TGTGCCAGCAGCAAAGTTCAATCTTCACCACAGGGCCGTCAGCCCCAGCATTTT. Amino acid sequence: CASSKVQSSPQGRQPQHF.